The T cell receptor beta chain described here comes from a study of long-term antiretroviral therapy in people with HIV. Study conclusions and caveats: All blood samples came from the years 2004 to 2017, possibly under older ART regimens.

Researchers ran immunoSEQ v3.0 at survey level. Produced via immunoSEQ multiplex PCR; TCRdb's table is partial and in-frame only. The table lists under 40,000 clones, 70% to 90% of them singletons. Among participants with HIV, every one received treatment in the United States. On this clone itself: Its antigen is currently unknown.

The CDR3 runs to 16 residues. The V end was cut by 0 bases, the J end by 2 bases, with 12 bases between. Per the germline V gene, CDR1 is SGHKS and CDR2 is YYEKEE (reference sequence). Sequenced here: unsorted PBMCs, sampled roughly 2.9 years before starting antiretroviral therapy. J is TRBJ1-5 and V is TRBV5-5; D remains unclear. The sequence came from a woman in her twenties or thirties with HIV. CDR3 loop: CASSLASGVGNQPQHF. The CDR3 DNA reads TGTGCCAGCAGCTTGGCGTCCGGGGTTGGCAATCAGCCCCAGCATTTT.